The 30 T cell receptor beta chains in this list originate from one sample, sequenced in a study of technical replicates of blood from a handful of donors. The table came from immunoSEQ multiplex PCR; TCRdb's copy has only in-frame clones and leaves some out. In the table there are under 15,000 clones, 79% of which are singletons. The sequenced sample consisted of PBMCs. These receptors came from a human donor in good health.

V is TRBV9 and J is TRBJ2-2; a possible D gene is TRBD2 (6 bases). Trimming left V 0 bases short and J 0 bases short, with 12 bases between. This CDR3 has 17 amino acids. Germline V gives CDR1 SGDLS, CDR2 YYNGEE. The CDR3 DNA reads as TGTGCCAGCAGCGTAGATAGCGGCGGCGCGAACACCGGGGAGCTGTTTTTT. Its translation: CASSVDSGGANTGELFF.

The CDR3 loop is CASSEGASGSTDTQYF. DNA for the CDR3: TGTGCCAGCAGTGAGGGAGCTAGCGGAAGCACAGATACGCAGTATTTT. The V and J genes are TRBV25-1 and TRBJ2-3, with 7 bases aligning to TRBD2. V dropped 3 bases and J dropped 0; count of bases not matched to a gene: 6. Per germline, CDR1 MGHDK and CDR2 SYGVNS. The CDR3 covers 16 residues.

The J gene is TRBJ1-2, the V gene TRBV27; D ambiguous. The CDR3 runs to 13 residues. The germline V gene encodes CDR1 MNHEY and CDR2 SMNVEV (reference sequence). Trimming stripped 5 bases from V and 3 bases from J, with 10 bases between. The CDR3 is CASSPLADYGYTF. DNA of the CDR3: TGTGCCAGCAGTCCACTCGCTGACTATGGCTACACCTTC.

The CDR3 bases are TGTGCCAGCAGCCAACCCGCAGGGGGCGCTGAAAAACTGTTTTTT. Its protein product is CASSQPAGGAEKLFF. The genes are TRBV7-6 and TRBJ1-4; TRBD1 matches 8 bases. V lost 5 bases to trimming and J lost 7 bases; unmatched junction nucleotides: 9. CDR3 size: 15 residues. Per germline, CDR1 SGHVS and CDR2 FNYEAQ.

The chain joins TRBV5-1 to TRBJ1-1; 7 positions match TRBD1. Germline values: CDR1 SGHRS, CDR2 YFSETQ. The CDR3 runs to 14 residues. The ends lost 4 bases at V and 4 bases at J; junction bases unmatched: 7. CDR3 amino acids: CASSQGTVATEAFF. CDR3 in DNA: TGCGCCAGCAGCCAAGGGACAGTGGCCACTGAAGCTTTCTTT.

As concerns this clone: The same CDR3 also results from other DNA sequences found in this sample. The chain employs TRBV6-1 and TRBJ2-7, with D possibly TRBD1 on 6 matching bases. The CDR3 spans 12 residues. Trimming removed 4 bases at V and 4 bases at J, with 8 bases between. Germline-derived CDR1 and CDR2 are MNHNS and SASEGT. The CDR3 region is CASSVQGYEQYF. The CDR3 nucleotides read TGTGCCAGCAGTGTACAGGGTTACGAGCAGTACTTC.

The chain employs TRBV7-7 and TRBJ2-3; TRBD2 might be the D (6 bases). The CDR3 totals 16 residues. Deletions cut 2 bases from V and 2 bases from J, with 14 bases between. From germline, CDR1 is SSHAT and CDR2 FNYEAQ (reference sequence). This CDR3 reads CASSLSAGPYTDTQYF. The CDR3 nucleotides read TGTGCCAGCAGCTTATCTGCGGGGCCCTACACAGATACGCAGTATTTT.

This chain joins TRBV6-5 and TRBJ2-5; D is possibly TRBD2 (6 bases). CDR1 and CDR2 (germline): MNHEY, SVGAGI. The germline V and J ends were trimmed by 2 bases and 1 base, with 11 bases remaining between them. The CDR3 sequence is 15 residues long. This chain's CDR3 is CASSYGGALQETQYF. The CDR3 nucleotides are TGTGCCAGCAGTTACGGAGGGGCCCTCCAAGAGACCCAGTACTTC.

The chain combines TRBV6-1 with TRBJ2-7, with 10 bases matching TRBD2. The CDR3 spans 14 residues. Per the germline V gene, CDR1 is MNHNS and CDR2 is SASEGT. V was pared by 3 bases and J by 4 bases, with 3 bases of the junction left unmatched. Here the CDR3 reads CASSDLAGAYEQYF. CDR3 in DNA: TGTGCCAGCAGTGACCTAGCGGGAGCTTACGAGCAGTACTTC.

V gene TRBV7-9 combines with J gene TRBJ2-7, with 7 bases matching TRBD2. CDR1 is SEHNR, CDR2 FQNEAQ, per germline (reference sequence). CDR3 length: 14 amino acids. After removal of 2 bases from V and 4 bases from J, the junction contained 5 bases not matched to a gene. This chain's CDR3 is CASSLLSSGYEQYF. The CDR3 DNA reads TGTGCCAGCAGCTTATTATCTAGCGGATACGAGCAGTACTTC.

The sample holds a few counts of this clone. The rearrangement joins TRBV28 to TRBJ2-2; tentative D call: TRBD2 (7 bases). Germline values: CDR1 MDHEN, CDR2 SYDVKM. The length of the CDR3 is 18 residues. Trimming pared 6 bases from V and 5 bases from J, leaving 25 bases between. The CDR3 reads CASRVAFVAGRGTGELFF. The DNA for the CDR3 is TGTGCCAGCAGGGTAGCCTTTGTAGCTGGGAGGGGGACCGGGGAGCTGTTTTTT. The variable domain in full, with the rest retrieved from reference TRBV28 and TRBJ2-2, is DVKVTQSSRYLVKRTGEKVFLECVQDMDHENMFWYRQDPGLGLRLIYFSYDVKMKEKGDIPEGYSVSREKKERFSLILESASTNQTSMYLCASRVAFVAGRGTGELFFGEGSRLTVL.

V usage is TRBV19 and J usage is TRBJ1-1, with 8 nucleotides matching TRBD1. CDR1 and CDR2 (germline): LNHDA, SQIVND (reference sequence). V was pared by 5 bases and J by 8 bases, with 7 bases of the junction left unmatched. This CDR3 region has 13 residues. This CDR3 reads CASSDRGGEEAFF. DNA for the CDR3: TGTGCCAGTAGTGACAGGGGAGGAGAGGAAGCTTTCTTT.

This clone was observed once. The chain uses TRBV5-1 and TRBJ2-2, with a weak D call TRBD2 (5 bases). The ends were cut back, 4 bases at V and 2 bases at J, with 9 bases in the middle. The germline CDR1 and CDR2 sequences are SGHRS and YFSETQ. The CDR3 spans 14 residues. CDR3 region: CASSGLDNTGELFF. For the CDR3, the DNA is TGCGCCAGCAGCGGACTGGACAACACCGGGGAGCTGTTTTTT.

V and J are TRBV2 and TRBJ1-5, with D possibly being TRBD1 (6 bases). The germline V gene encodes CDR1 SNHLY and CDR2 FYNNEI. This CDR3 has 16 amino acids. V was pared by 7 bases and J by 7 bases, with 23 bases between. CDR3: CASNKGGGEGRQPQHF. CDR3 coding DNA: TGTGCCAGCAACAAAGGGGGGGGTGAGGGAAGGCAGCCCCAGCATTTT.

The rearrangement uses TRBV30 and TRBJ2-1; D might be TRBD1 (7 bases). Deletions cut 0 bases from V and 6 bases from J, with 18 bases between. The CDR3 is made up of 16 amino acids. Germline V gene lookup returns CDR1 GTSNPN and CDR2 SVGIG (reference sequence). CDR3 sequence: CAWSVEGAVGGNEQFF. For the CDR3, the DNA is TGTGCCTGGAGTGTCGAGGGGGCGGTGGGAGGCAATGAGCAGTTCTTC. The full variable domain, completed using reference TRBV30 and TRBJ2-1, is SQTIHQWPATLVQPVGSPLSLECTVEGTSNPNLYWYRQAAGRGLQLLFYSVGIGQISSEVPQNLSASRPQDRQFILSSKKLLLSDSGFYLCAWSVEGAVGGNEQFFGPGTRLTVL.

This chain connects TRBV19 to TRBJ1-1, with D maybe TRBD1 (6 bases). Germline V CDR1 and CDR2: LNHDA, SQIVND (reference sequence). With 5 bases removed from V and 6 bases from J, the gap between germline ends came to 16 bases. The CDR3 extends over 14 amino acids. The CDR3 coding sequence is TGTGCCAGTAGTCCCTTAGACAGGTCGCCTGAAGCTTTCTTT. Encoded protein: CASSPLDRSPEAFF. The full variable domain, in which reference TRBV19 and TRBJ1-1 provide the parts outside the CDR3, is DGGITQSPKYLFRKEGQNVTLSCEQNLNHDAMYWYRQDPGQGLRLIYYSQIVNDFQKGDIAEGYSVSREKKESFPLTVTSAQKNPTAFYLCASSPLDRSPEAFFGQGTRLTVV.

This clone appeared a single time. V usage is TRBV6-4 and J usage is TRBJ2-3; 12 bases agree with TRBD2. After removal of 6 bases from V and 4 bases from J, the junction contained 5 bases not matched to a gene. In germline, CDR1 is MRHNA, CDR2 SNTAGT. The CDR3 is 15 residues long. The CDR3 loop is CASSLLAGGSDTQYF. Here the CDR3 DNA reads TGTGCCAGCAGCCTACTAGCGGGAGGTTCAGATACGCAGTATTTT.

This clone was seen a single time. This sequence joins TRBV7-9 and TRBJ1-2; 12 bases align to TRBD1. Per germline, CDR1 SEHNR and CDR2 FQNEAQ (reference sequence). This CDR3 has 18 residues. J lost 4 bases, V lost 1 base, and 10 bases had no gene match. CDR3 in amino acids: CASSLEGTGGAGVYGYTF. In DNA, the CDR3 is TGTGCCAGCAGCTTAGAGGGGACAGGGGGCGCCGGGGTCTATGGCTACACCTTC.

V usage is TRBV7-9 and J usage is TRBJ2-7; tentatively, D is TRBD1 (6 bases). Germline lookup yields CDR1 SEHNR and CDR2 FQNEAQ (reference sequence). Trimming took 5 bases from V and 0 from J, leaving 17 bases between them. This CDR3 comprises 16 residues. DNA of the CDR3: TGTGCCAGCAGCGGAAGGGACACCCAAGGCTCCTACGAGCAGTACTTC. This codes for CASSGRDTQGSYEQYF.

V is TRBV19 and J is TRBJ2-5, with 7 bases fitting TRBD1. Germline V gene data show CDR1 as LNHDA and CDR2 as SQIVND (reference sequence). CDR3 length: 16 amino acids. The ends lost 3 bases at V and 1 base at J; junction bases unmatched: 8. CDR3 bases: TGTGCCAGTAGTATGCCCTTGGGACAGTCCCAAGAGACCCAGTACTTC. Amino acid sequence: CASSMPLGQSQETQYF.

This clone has just one count. This chain uses TRBV19 with TRBJ2-6; tentative D call: TRBD2 (6 bases). Germline V CDR1 and CDR2: LNHDA, SQIVND (reference sequence). The V end was cut by 4 bases, the J end by 0 bases, with 13 bases between. The length of the CDR3 is 17 residues. As DNA, the CDR3 is TGTGCCAGTAGTAGGGACGGGAGAGCCTCTGGGGCCAACGTCCTGACTTTC. Translation: CASSRDGRASGANVLTF.

The V call is TRBV5-1, the J call TRBJ2-7, with D possibly being TRBD2 (6 bases). The V gene lost 4 bases and the J gene lost 6 bases, with 20 bases spanning the gap. This CDR3 is built from 15 residues. CDR1 and CDR2 (germline): SGHRS, YFSETQ. Written as DNA, the CDR3 is TGCGCCAGCAGCAAGGACTACCCGAGGACTTCCGAGCAGTACTTC. Amino acids: CASSKDYPRTSEQYF.

The chain has TRBV5-1 and TRBJ1-2; the D gene is possibly TRBD1 (6 bases). The V and J ends lost 0 bases and 3 bases respectively, with 15 bases between them. CDR1 is SGHRS, CDR2 YFSETQ, per germline. The CDR3 length is 16 residues. The CDR3 sequence is CASSLAAPGVDYGYTF. The CDR3 DNA sequence: TGCGCCAGCAGCTTGGCCGCCCCAGGGGTCGACTATGGCTACACCTTC.

This clone was seen a single time. V is TRBV6-5 and J is TRBJ2-1; perhaps TRBD1 as D (6 bases). The V gene lost 7 bases and the J gene lost 9 bases, with 16 bases spanning the gap. The CDR3 totals 13 residues. From germline, CDR1 is MNHEY and CDR2 SVGAGI. CDR3 sequence (DNA): TGTGCCAGCACCGGGCAGGGGTACGTTGAGCAGTTCTTC. This codes for CASTGQGYVEQFF.

For the CDR3, the DNA is TGTGCCAGCAGCCCCCGCCGGGAGTCCTACAATGAGCAGTTCTTC. Residues: CASSPRRESYNEQFF. This rearrangement joins TRBV7-8 to TRBJ2-1; D possibly corresponds to TRBD2 (6 bases). V lost 5 bases and J 1 base, leaving 12 bases between the germline ends. Per the germline V gene, CDR1 is SGHVS and CDR2 is FQNEAQ. The CDR3 is 15 amino acids.

The chain is built from TRBV7-9 and TRBJ2-2; D remains ambiguous. The CDR3 is 15 amino acids. CDR1 and CDR2 (germline): SEHNR, FQNEAQ (reference sequence). V lost 2 bases, J lost 5 bases, and 12 bases lay in between. The CDR3 reads CASSLPSFSTGELFF. In DNA, the CDR3 is TGTGCCAGCAGCTTACCGTCGTTTAGTACCGGGGAGCTGTTTTTT.

This clone was found once. The chain has TRBV9 and TRBJ2-7; tentatively, D is TRBD2 (6 bases). Deletions cut 0 bases from V and 2 bases from J, with 12 bases between. The CDR3 has 15 amino acids. Per the germline V gene, CDR1 is SGDLS and CDR2 is YYNGEE. CDR3 residues: CASSVVREGAYEQYF. Written as DNA, the CDR3 is TGTGCCAGCAGCGTAGTGCGGGAAGGCGCCTACGAGCAGTACTTC.

The V gene is TRBV9, the J gene TRBJ1-1, with a tentative D call TRBD1 (6 bases). Trimming removed 4 bases at V and 3 bases at J, with 16 bases between. Looked up from germline, CDR1 is SGDLS and CDR2 is YYNGEE. The CDR3 sequence is 15 residues long. CDR3 protein: CASSLEGERDTEAFF. The CDR3 nucleotides read TGTGCCAGCAGCCTAGAGGGGGAGAGGGACACTGAAGCTTTCTTT.

V is TRBV2 and J is TRBJ2-7; 9 bases are a match to TRBD1. The CDR3 length is 14 residues. After removal of 4 bases from V and 2 bases from J, the junction contained 3 bases not matched to a gene. Germline-derived CDR1 and CDR2 are SNHLY and FYNNEI. This CDR3 is CASSVRTGAYEQYF. CDR3 coding DNA: TGTGCCAGCAGTGTTAGGACAGGGGCCTACGAGCAGTACTTC.

The chain is built from TRBV7-3 and TRBJ2-5, with no clear D. The CDR3 totals 13 residues. CDR1 is SGHTA, CDR2 FQGTGA, per germline. V lost 4 bases, J lost 1 base, and 7 bases lay in between. CDR3 DNA sequence: TGTGCCAGCAGCTCCGAGCTCCAAGAGACCCAGTACTTC. Translated: CASSSELQETQYF.